A single sample is the source of the 20 T cell receptor beta chains below, sequenced in a study of shared clonotypes between healthy human individuals. Sequencing used immunoSEQ multiplex PCR; TCRdb keeps in-frame clones, though not all of them. This table has roughly 1 million clones, about 75% appearing once. Sequencing was done on a sample of memory CD4+ T cells sorted from blood. Subset reported: CD45RA-negative fraction. All receptors derive from a man in his late teens or twenties in good health.

This rearrangement joins TRBV5-4 to TRBJ2-2; the D call may be TRBD1 or TRBD2 (6 bases each). V lost 4 bases and J 6 bases, leaving 10 bases between the germline ends. The CDR3 has 13 amino acids. Looked up from germline, CDR1 is SGHNT and CDR2 is YYREEE (reference sequence). CDR3 in DNA: TGTGCCAGCAGCCTCCGGGGGCCCGGGGAGCTGTTTTTT. Its translation: CASSLRGPGELFF. Complete variable domain (other parts from reference TRBV5-4 and TRBJ2-2): ETGVTQSPTHLIKTRGQQVTLRCSSQSGHNTVSWYQQALGQGPQFIFQYYREEENGRGNFPPRFSGLQFPNYSSELNVNALELDDSALYLCASSLRGPGELFFGEGSRLTVL.

The chain has TRBV27 and TRBJ1-6, with D maybe TRBD1 (5 bases). The length of the CDR3 is 17 residues. V was trimmed by 1 base and J by 0 bases, leaving 10 bases between them. CDR1 and CDR2 from the germline V gene are MNHEY and SMNVEV (reference sequence). CDR3 nucleotide sequence: TGTGCCAGCAGTTTATGGGCAGGGAGCTCCTATAATTCACCCCTCCACTTT. As protein: CASSLWAGSSYNSPLHF.

This clone was seen only once. This chain uses TRBV18 with TRBJ2-1; 9 positions agree with TRBD2. This CDR3 has 16 residues. V lost 2 bases to trimming and J lost 3 bases; unmatched junction nucleotides: 5. Germline CDR1 is KGHSH and CDR2 is LQKENI. CDR3 loop: CASSPSMTSGYNEQFF. The CDR3 DNA sequence: TGTGCCAGCTCACCATCAATGACTAGCGGCTACAATGAGCAGTTCTTC.

For this clone: This likely reflects a read error, since a far larger clone is one base away. This chain joins TRBV6-1 and TRBJ1-4; 9 nucleotides match TRBD1. V shed 5 bases, J shed 7 bases, and the junction held 5 bases outside the gene matches. The CDR3 spans 14 residues. The germline V gene has CDR1 MNHNS and CDR2 SASEGT. This CDR3 reads CASSPGTGSEKLFF. DNA of the CDR3: TGTGCCAGCAGTCCCGGGACAGGGAGTGAAAAACTGTTTTTT.

This clone was observed a few times. The rearrangement uses TRBV2 and TRBJ1-2; tentative D call: TRBD1 (6 bases). Germline V CDR1 and CDR2: SNHLY, FYNNEI. V lost 8 bases and J lost 6, with 19 bases in between. The CDR3 has 14 amino acids. CDR3 amino acids: CASHYQQGVDGYTF. DNA of the CDR3: TGTGCCAGCCATTATCAACAGGGAGTGGATGGCTACACCTTC.

The CDR3 region is CASSLVRQGGADTQYF. CDR3 DNA sequence: TGTGCCAGCAGCTTAGTGCGACAGGGCGGAGCAGATACGCAGTATTTT. The chain uses TRBV11-1 and TRBJ2-3, with 7 bases aligning to TRBD1. Germline values: CDR1 SGHAT, CDR2 FQDESV (reference sequence). The trim removed 1 base at V and 4 bases at J, leaving 8 bases unmatched. This CDR3 has 16 amino acids.

Comment on this clone: This same CDR3 is encoded by further DNA sequences in the sample. V is TRBV11-3 and J is TRBJ2-7; 9 bases match TRBD2. This CDR3 is built from 14 residues. Germline CDR1 is SGHNT and CDR2 is YENEEA. Losses at the gene ends were 5 bases for V and 1 base for J; bases not matched to a gene: 3. CDR3 amino acids: CASSPTSGSYEQYF. CDR3 DNA: TGTGCCAGCAGCCCGACTAGCGGTTCCTACGAGCAGTACTTC.

The rearrangement joins TRBV28 to TRBJ1-5; the match to TRBD1 covers 7 bases. This CDR3 comprises 14 residues. Germline CDR1 reads MDHEN; CDR2 reads SYDVKM. V trimming: 1 base; J trimming: 6 bases; junction bases outside the gene matches: 3. The CDR3 loop reads CASSLSGGSQPQHF. The DNA for the CDR3 is TGTGCCAGCAGTTTATCAGGGGGAAGTCAGCCCCAGCATTTT.

This clone was seen a few times. As DNA, the CDR3 is TGTGCCAGCAGTGTGACACACGCTAACTATGGCTACACCTTC. Translated, it gives CASSVTHANYGYTF. The chain carries TRBV6-1 and TRBJ1-2; D not certain. The CDR3 is 14 residues long. CDR1 MNHNS and CDR2 SASEGT come from the germline V gene. The V gene lost 4 bases and the J gene lost 0 bases, with 9 bases spanning the gap.

In its sample, this clone was seen a few times. This rearrangement joins TRBV5-1 to TRBJ2-7; TRBD1 agrees at 7 bases. The germline gives CDR1 SGHRS, CDR2 YFSETQ. CDR3 length: 14 amino acids. Unmatched junction bases numbered 7, after V lost 5 bases and J lost 2 bases. The CDR3 sequence is CASSSDRDTYEQYF. As DNA, the CDR3 is TGCGCCAGCAGTTCCGACAGGGATACCTACGAGCAGTACTTC.

Comments on this clone: The same CDR3 can be traced to other DNA sequences in this sample. CDR3 region: CASSLGPVSNQPQHF. CDR3 sequence (DNA): TGCGCCAGCAGCTTAGGTCCGGTCAGTAATCAGCCCCAGCATTTT. The chain employs TRBV5-1 and TRBJ1-5; no clear D gene. Germline lookup yields CDR1 SGHRS and CDR2 YFSETQ. Trimming removed 2 bases from V and 4 bases from J, with 13 bases in between. The CDR3 loop spans 15 amino acids.

The J gene is TRBJ1-6, the V gene TRBV7-6, with D possibly being TRBD1 (5 bases). Germline values: CDR1 SGHVS, CDR2 FNYEAQ. The CDR3 contains 13 residues. V gave up 1 base and J gave up 10 bases, with 8 bases separating them. The CDR3 spells CASSLDEGSPLHF. For the CDR3, the DNA is TGTGCCAGCAGCTTAGACGAGGGGTCACCCCTCCACTTT.

This chain joins TRBV5-1 and TRBJ1-4; TRBD1 might be the D (5 bases). Germline CDR1 and CDR2: SGHRS and YFSETQ. Trimming shortened V by 0 bases and J by 3 bases, and 12 bases separated the two germline ends. This CDR3 has 16 residues. CDR3 sequence: CASSLAGASANEKLFF. In DNA, the CDR3 is TGCGCCAGCAGCTTGGCTGGGGCCTCAGCTAATGAAAAACTGTTTTTT.

This clone was counted at least ten times. In nucleotides, the CDR3 is TGTGCCAGCAGCCAAACCGGGACTAGCGGCTACGAGCAGTACTTC. Encoded protein: CASSQTGTSGYEQYF. The rearrangement uses TRBV7-2 and TRBJ2-7; 11 bases match TRBD2. This CDR3 has 15 amino acids. Unmatched junction bases numbered 6, after V lost 5 bases and J lost 3 bases. CDR1 SGHTA and CDR2 FQGNSA come from the germline V gene.

This chain connects TRBV5-1 to TRBJ1-1; D gene unclear. Trimming cost V 2 bases and J 4 bases, with 12 bases left between them. This CDR3 spans 14 amino acids. Germline V gene lookup returns CDR1 SGHRS and CDR2 YFSETQ. The CDR3 region is CASSLRGQSTEAFF. The CDR3 coding sequence is TGCGCCAGCAGCTTACGGGGTCAGAGCACTGAAGCTTTCTTT.

The CDR3 nucleotides read TGTGCCTGGGCCGGCCCGACGACAGGGGGCTATTCACCCCTCCACTTT. This encodes CAWAGPTTGGYSPLHF. The chain recombines TRBV30 with TRBJ1-6; TRBD1 agrees at 10 bases. The J segment lost 8 bases and the V segment lost 5 bases, leaving 12 bases of the junction unmatched. The germline CDR1 and CDR2 sequences are GTSNPN and SVGIG (reference sequence). This CDR3 is 16 amino acids long.

V usage is TRBV5-5 and J usage is TRBJ1-6; D possibly corresponds to TRBD1 (6 bases). Germline V gene lookup returns CDR1 SGHKS and CDR2 YYEKEE (reference sequence). The CDR3 runs 15 residues. The ends were cut back, 6 bases at V and 4 bases at J, with 14 bases in the middle. Written as DNA, the CDR3 is TGTGCCAGCACTCAAGGGGGGTCATATAATTCACCCCTCCACTTT. Its protein product is CASTQGGSYNSPLHF.

The chain recombines TRBV25-1 with TRBJ2-5, with D hard to call. V lost 1 base and J lost 5, with 11 bases in between. Germline CDR1 and CDR2: MGHDK and SYGVNS. The CDR3 totals 14 residues. CDR3 bases: TGTGCCAGCAGTGAATCGGTGTTGAGGGAGACCCAGTACTTC. The encoded protein is CASSESVLRETQYF.

The chain uses TRBV19 and TRBJ2-7, with 8 bases that match TRBD2. The CDR3 totals 15 residues. The junction had 6 bases not matched to a gene; V was cut back by 3 bases and J by 2 bases. Germline CDR1 reads LNHDA; CDR2 reads SQIVND (reference sequence). The CDR3 sequence: CASSMGKRGTYEQYF. CDR3 bases: TGTGCCAGTAGTATGGGAAAGCGGGGGACCTACGAGCAGTACTTC.

This clone was seen a handful of times. The chain uses TRBV30 and TRBJ1-1, with unresolved D. V lost 1 base to trimming and J lost 0 bases, with 9 bases between them. Germline V lookup: CDR1 GTSNPN, CDR2 SVGIG (reference sequence). The CDR3 sequence is 14 residues long. The CDR3 sequence: CAWSGAPLNTEAFF. In nucleotides, the CDR3 is TGTGCCTGGAGTGGGGCACCATTGAACACTGAAGCTTTCTTT. Full variable domain (rest looked up from reference TRBV30 and TRBJ1-1): SQTIHQWPATLVQPVGSPLSLECTVEGTSNPNLYWYRQAAGRGLQLLFYSVGIGQISSEVPQNLSASRPQDRQFILSSKKLLLSDSGFYLCAWSGAPLNTEAFFGQGTRLTVV.